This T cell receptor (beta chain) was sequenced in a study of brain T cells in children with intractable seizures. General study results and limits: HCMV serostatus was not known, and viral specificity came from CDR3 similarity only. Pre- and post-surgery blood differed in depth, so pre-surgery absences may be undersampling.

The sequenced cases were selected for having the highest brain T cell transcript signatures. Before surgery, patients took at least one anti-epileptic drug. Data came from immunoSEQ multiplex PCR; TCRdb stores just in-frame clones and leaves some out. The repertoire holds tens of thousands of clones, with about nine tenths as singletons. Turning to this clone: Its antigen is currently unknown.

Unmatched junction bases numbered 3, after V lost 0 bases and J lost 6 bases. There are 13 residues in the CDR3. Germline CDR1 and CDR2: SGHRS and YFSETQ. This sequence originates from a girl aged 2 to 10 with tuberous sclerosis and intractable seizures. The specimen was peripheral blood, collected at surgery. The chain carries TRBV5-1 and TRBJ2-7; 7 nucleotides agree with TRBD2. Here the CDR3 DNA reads TGCGCCAGCAGCTTGGTCCCGGGAGGCGAGCAGTACGTC. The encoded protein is CASSLVPGGEQYV.